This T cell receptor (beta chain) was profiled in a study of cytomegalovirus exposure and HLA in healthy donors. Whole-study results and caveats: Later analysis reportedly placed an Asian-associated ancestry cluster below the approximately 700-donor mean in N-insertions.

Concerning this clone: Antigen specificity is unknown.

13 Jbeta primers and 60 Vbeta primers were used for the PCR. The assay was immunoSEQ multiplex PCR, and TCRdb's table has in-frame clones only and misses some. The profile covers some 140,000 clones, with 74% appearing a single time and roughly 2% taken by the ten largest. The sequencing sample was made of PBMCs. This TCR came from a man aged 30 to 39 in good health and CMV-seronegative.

The chain's CDR3 is CASSLAGGQGAYEQYF. The CDR3, as DNA: TGTGCCAGCAGCTTAGCGGGGGGGCAGGGGGCTTACGAGCAGTACTTC. This chain joins TRBV7-8 and TRBJ2-7, with a possible D match to TRBD1 (8 bases). Germline loops: CDR1 SGHVS, CDR2 FQNEAQ. This CDR3 is 16 amino acids long. V was trimmed by 0 bases and J by 4 bases, leaving 16 bases between them.